Given below is one T cell receptor beta chain in context. Its antigen is still unknown. One base away there is no much larger clone; base qualities are not given. Sequencer: Illumina NovaSeq 6000. TCRalpha and TCRbeta cDNA libraries were built by 5'RACE with constant-segment primers, adding sample barcodes and unique molecular identifiers. RNA was extracted from every sample with Trizol reagent. The libraries were amplified in two PCR steps, and the second step added a second sample barcode and Illumina TruSeq adapters. Sequencing of the libraries was done on an Illumina NovaSeq, producing 2 x 150 bp paired-end reads. The original pipeline was this. The reads were demultiplexed and collapsed into UMI-guided consensus sequences using migec v1.2.7. With mixcr v2.1.11, UMI consensuses were aligned to TRA and TRB V and J templates and assembled into clonotypes. A clonotype was counted as expanded or contracted only if both edgeR and NoisET called the change significant, with noise models trained on biological replicates. edgeR calls used a false discovery rate-adjusted p below 0.01 and a log2 fold-change threshold of 1. As an exploratory analysis of dynamics, PCA with hierarchical clustering was applied to max-normalized trajectories of the 1000 most abundant clonotypes. Each responding clone was given a CD4 or CD8 phenotype based on the CD4+ and CD8+ repertoires, which had been sequenced separately. TCRdb reworked the public reads: Q25 trimming with fastp, MiXCR clone assembly, productive beta chains retained. Duplicate CDR3 protein sequences are folded into a single record with the most common DNA and genes. What appears here as the V and J calls and clone size reflects TCRdb's work, not the paper's. Across this sample there are under 450,000 distinct CDR3 sequences, with about a quarter seen only once. The ten largest clones add up to about an eighth of the sample.

This sample is drawn from a study of T-cell memory formation after mild COVID-19 (TCRdb year 2021). General notes on the study: TCR sequence clusters from the two donors were found to be largely donor specific. In a couple of donors, T-cell clones that expanded and contracted after mild COVID-19 were followed by sequencing TCRalpha and TCRbeta repertoires longitudinally. The cohort comprised two young, previously healthy adult volunteers, one female and one male. Points the paper makes about the study in general: Whether the second-wave clones peaking on day 37 were SARS-CoV-2 specific was not confirmed. Some responding clones were found in pre-infection memory, which suggests that pre-existing cross-reactive memory T cells took part in the SARS-CoV-2 response. Clones that contracted from day 15 to 85 showed balanced CD4/CD8 phenotypes, whereas a second wave of clones that expanded from day 15 to 37 leaned towards CD4+. Only two mild cases were covered by the study, and larger cohorts that include severe cases with pre-infection samples were considered necessary. Contracting CD4+ clones were located mainly in the CM and EM memory subsets, whereas CD8+ clones were found to be enriched in EMRA.

PBMCs were isolated by Ficoll-Paque density gradient centrifugation. This TCR was sampled from an adult woman who had mild COVID-19 (a few samples of this study predate the infection). The sample titles of this study are shuffled in the database, so cell type and time point are left out; the donor was told from shared clones. Source material: PBMCs or a T cell subset sorted from them (not recorded which).

At the DNA level, the sequence is TGCGCCAGCAGCCAAGTAGGAAGGGTCAACGAGCAGTACTTC. Its amino acids are CASSQVGRVNEQYF. The chain joins TRBV4-1 to TRBJ2-7, with the D segment identity uncertain. Counted from cysteine to phenylalanine, this CDR3 has 14 amino acids. Only CDR3 DNA is held: 42 bases, read in frame from base 1. Trimming removed 1 base from V and 5 bases from J, leaving 12 bases between the germline ends. Sequences MGHRA (CDR1) and YSYEKL (CDR2) are obtained from the germline V gene.